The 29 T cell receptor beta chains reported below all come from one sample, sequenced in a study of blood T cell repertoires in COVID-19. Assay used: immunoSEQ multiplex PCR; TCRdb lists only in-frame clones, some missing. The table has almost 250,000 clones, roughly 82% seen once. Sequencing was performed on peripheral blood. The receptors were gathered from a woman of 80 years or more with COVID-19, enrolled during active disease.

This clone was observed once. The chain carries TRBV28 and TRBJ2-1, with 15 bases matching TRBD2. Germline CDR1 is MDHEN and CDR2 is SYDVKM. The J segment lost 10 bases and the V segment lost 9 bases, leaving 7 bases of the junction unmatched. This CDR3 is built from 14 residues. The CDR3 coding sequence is TGTGCCAGTAGGACTAGCGGGGGGGCTCGGGAGCAGTTCTTC. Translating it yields CASRTSGGAREQFF.

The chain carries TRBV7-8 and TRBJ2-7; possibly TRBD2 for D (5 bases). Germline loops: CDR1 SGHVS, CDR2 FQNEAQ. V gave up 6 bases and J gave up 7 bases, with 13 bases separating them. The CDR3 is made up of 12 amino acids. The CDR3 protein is CASRGAGVEQYF. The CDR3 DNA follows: TGTGCCAGCAGAGGTGCCGGGGTTGAGCAGTACTTC.

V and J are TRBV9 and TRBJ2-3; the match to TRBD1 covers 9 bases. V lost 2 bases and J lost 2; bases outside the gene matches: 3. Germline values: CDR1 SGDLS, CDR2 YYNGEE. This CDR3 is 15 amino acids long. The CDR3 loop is CASSVTGGSTDTQYF. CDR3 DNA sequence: TGTGCCAGCAGCGTTACAGGGGGCTCCACAGATACGCAGTATTTT.

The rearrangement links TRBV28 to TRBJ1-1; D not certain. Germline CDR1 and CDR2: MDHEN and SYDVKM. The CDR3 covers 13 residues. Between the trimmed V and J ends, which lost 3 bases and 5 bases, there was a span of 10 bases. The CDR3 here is CASSFSEGTEAFF. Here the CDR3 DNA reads TGTGCCAGCAGTTTCTCGGAGGGAACTGAAGCTTTCTTT.

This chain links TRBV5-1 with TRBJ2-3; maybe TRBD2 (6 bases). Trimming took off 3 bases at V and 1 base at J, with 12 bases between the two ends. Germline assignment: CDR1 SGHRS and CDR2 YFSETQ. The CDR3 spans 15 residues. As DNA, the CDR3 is TGCGCCAGCAGCTCGTCGGGGGACCGCACAGATACGCAGTATTTT. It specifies CASSSSGDRTDTQYF.

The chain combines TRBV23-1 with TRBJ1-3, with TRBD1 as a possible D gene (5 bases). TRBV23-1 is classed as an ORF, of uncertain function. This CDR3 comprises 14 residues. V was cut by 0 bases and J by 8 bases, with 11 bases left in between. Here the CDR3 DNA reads TGCGCCAGCAGTCAATCCCCCAGGGCAGACACCATATATTTT. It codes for CASSQSPRADTIYF.

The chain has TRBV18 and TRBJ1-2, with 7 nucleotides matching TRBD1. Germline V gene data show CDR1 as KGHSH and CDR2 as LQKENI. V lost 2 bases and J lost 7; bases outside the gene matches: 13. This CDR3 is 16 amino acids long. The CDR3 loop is CASSPDQAGTDRGYTF. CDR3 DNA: TGTGCCAGCTCACCAGACCAGGCGGGGACAGACCGTGGCTACACCTTC.

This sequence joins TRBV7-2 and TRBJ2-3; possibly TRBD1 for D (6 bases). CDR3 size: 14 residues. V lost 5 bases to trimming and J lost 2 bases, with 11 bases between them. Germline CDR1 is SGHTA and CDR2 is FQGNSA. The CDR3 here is CASSRGQITDTQYF. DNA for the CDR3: TGTGCCAGCAGCCGCGGACAGATCACAGATACGCAGTATTTT. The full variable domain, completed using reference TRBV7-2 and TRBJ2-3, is GAGVSQSPSNKVTEKGKDVELRCDPISGHTALYWYRQSLGQGLEFLIYFQGNSAPDKSGLPSDRFSAERTGGSVSTLTIQRTQQEDSAVYLCASSRGQITDTQYFGPGTRLTVL.

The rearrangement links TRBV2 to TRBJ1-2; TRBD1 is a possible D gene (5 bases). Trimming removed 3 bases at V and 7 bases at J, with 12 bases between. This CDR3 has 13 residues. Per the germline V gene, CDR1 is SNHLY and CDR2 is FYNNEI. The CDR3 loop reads CASSEGQGGGYTF. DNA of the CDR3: TGTGCCAGCAGTGAGGGGCAGGGTGGTGGCTACACCTTC. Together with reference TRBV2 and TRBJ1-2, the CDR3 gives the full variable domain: EPEVTQTPSHQVTQMGQEVILRCVPISNHLYFYWYRQILGQKVEFLVSFYNNEISEKSEIFDDQFSVERPDGSNFTLKIRSTKLEDSAMYFCASSEGQGGGYTFGSGTRLTVV.

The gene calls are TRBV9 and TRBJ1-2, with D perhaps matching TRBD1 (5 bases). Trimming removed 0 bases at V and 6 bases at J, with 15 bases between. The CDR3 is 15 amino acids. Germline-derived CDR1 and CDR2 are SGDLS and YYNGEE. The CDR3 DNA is TGTGCCAGCAGCGTAGTTGTCTCAGGGAATGATGGCTACACCTTC. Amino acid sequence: CASSVVVSGNDGYTF. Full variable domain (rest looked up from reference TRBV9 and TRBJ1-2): DSGVTQTPKHLITATGQRVTLRCSPRSGDLSVYWYQQSLDQGLQFLIQYYNGEERAKGNILERFSAQQFPDLHSELNLSSLELGDSALYFCASSVVVSGNDGYTFGSGTRLTVV.

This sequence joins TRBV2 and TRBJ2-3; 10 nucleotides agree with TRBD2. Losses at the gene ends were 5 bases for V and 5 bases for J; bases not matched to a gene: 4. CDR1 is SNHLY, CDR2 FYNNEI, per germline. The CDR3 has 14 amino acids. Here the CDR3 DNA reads TGTGCCAGCAGTTATAGCGGGGGGAGAGATACGCAGTATTTT. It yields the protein CASSYSGGRDTQYF.

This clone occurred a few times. CDR3 coding DNA: TGTGCCAGCAGTTTAGCGCTGGCCGAGCAGTACTTC. This sequence encodes CASSLALAEQYF. V and J are TRBV12-3 or TRBV12-4 and TRBJ2-7; D is unresolved. Trimming removed 0 bases at V and 6 bases at J, with 6 bases between. The CDR3 length is 12 residues.

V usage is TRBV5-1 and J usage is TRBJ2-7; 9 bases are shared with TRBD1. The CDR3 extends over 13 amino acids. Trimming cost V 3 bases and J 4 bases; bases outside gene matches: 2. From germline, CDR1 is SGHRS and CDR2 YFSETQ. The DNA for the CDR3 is TGCGCCAGCAGCTCTGGACAGGGGTACGAGCAGTACTTC. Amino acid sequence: CASSSGQGYEQYF.

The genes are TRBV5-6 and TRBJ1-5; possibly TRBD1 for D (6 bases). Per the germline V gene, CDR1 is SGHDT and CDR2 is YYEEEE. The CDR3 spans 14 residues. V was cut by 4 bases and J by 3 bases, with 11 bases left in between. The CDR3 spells CASSLTGYNQPQHF. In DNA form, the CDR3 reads TGTGCCAGCAGCCTGACAGGATACAATCAGCCCCAGCATTTT.

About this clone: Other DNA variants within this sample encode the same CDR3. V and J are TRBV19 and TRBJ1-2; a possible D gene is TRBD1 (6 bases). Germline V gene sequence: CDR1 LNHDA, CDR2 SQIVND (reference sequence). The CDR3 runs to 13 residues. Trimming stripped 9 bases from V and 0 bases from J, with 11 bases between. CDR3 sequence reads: CASSTGSNYGYTF. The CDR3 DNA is TGTGCCAGCTCTACAGGGTCTAACTATGGCTACACCTTC.

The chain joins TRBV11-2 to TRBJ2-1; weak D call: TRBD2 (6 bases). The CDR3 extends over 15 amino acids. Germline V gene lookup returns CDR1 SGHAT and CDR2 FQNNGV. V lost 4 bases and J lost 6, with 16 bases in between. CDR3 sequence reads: CASSSGLTPVNEQFF. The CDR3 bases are TGTGCCAGCAGCTCCGGACTAACTCCCGTCAATGAGCAGTTCTTC.

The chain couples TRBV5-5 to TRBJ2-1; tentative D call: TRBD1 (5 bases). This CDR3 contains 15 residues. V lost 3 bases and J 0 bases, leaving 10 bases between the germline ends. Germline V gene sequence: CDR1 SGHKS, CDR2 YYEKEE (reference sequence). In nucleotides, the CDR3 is TGTGCCAGCAGCTATCAGGGTAGCTCCTACAATGAGCAGTTCTTC. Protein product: CASSYQGSSYNEQFF.

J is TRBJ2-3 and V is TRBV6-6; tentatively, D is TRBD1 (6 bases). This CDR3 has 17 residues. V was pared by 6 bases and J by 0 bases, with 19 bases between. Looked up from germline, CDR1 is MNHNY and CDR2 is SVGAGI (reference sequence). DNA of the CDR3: TGTGCCAGCAGCCGATCAATCGCCGGGACAAGCACAGATACGCAGTATTTT. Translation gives CASSRSIAGTSTDTQYF.

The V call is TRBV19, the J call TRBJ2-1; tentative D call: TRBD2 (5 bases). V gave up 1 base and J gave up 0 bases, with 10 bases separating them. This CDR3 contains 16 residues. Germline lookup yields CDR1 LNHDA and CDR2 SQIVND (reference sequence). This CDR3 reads CASSIGAAGSYNEQFF. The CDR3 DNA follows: TGTGCCAGTAGTATAGGGGCGGCGGGCTCCTACAATGAGCAGTTCTTC.

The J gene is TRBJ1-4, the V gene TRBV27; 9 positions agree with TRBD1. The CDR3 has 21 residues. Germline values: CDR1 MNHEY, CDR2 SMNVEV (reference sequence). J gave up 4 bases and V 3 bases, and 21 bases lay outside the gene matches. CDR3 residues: CASSFQAPGTGTGVNNEKLFF. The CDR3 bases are TGTGCCAGCAGTTTTCAAGCCCCCGGGACAGGGACCGGGGTAAATAATGAAAAACTGTTTTTT.

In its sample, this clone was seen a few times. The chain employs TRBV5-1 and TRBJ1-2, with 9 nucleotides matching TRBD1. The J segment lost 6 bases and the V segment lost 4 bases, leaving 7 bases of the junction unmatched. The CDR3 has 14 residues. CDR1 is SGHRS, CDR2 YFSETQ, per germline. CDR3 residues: CASSRNTGGDGYTF. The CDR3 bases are TGCGCCAGCAGCCGGAACACAGGGGGCGATGGCTACACCTTC. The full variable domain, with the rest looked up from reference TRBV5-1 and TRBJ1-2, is KAGVTQTPRYLIKTRGQQVTLSCSPISGHRSVSWYQQTPGQGLQFLFEYFSETQRNKGNFPGRFSGRQFSNSRSEMNVSTLELGDSALYLCASSRNTGGDGYTFGSGTRLTVV.

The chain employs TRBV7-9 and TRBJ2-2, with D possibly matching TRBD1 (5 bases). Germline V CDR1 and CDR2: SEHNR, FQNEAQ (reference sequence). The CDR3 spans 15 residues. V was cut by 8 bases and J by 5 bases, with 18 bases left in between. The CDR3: CASAPPRGRTGELFF. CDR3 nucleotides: TGTGCCAGCGCACCCCCTAGGGGTCGTACCGGGGAGCTGTTTTTT.

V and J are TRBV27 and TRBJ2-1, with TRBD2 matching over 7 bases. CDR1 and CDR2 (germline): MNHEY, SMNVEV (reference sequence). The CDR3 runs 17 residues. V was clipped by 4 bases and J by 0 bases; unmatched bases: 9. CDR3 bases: TGTGCCAGCAGTTCTGGGGGGGTGGTCAGCTCCTACAATGAGCAGTTCTTC. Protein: CASSSGGVVSSYNEQFF.

CDR3 nucleotide sequence: TGTGCCAGCTCACGAGGACAGGCAAGCTCTGGAAACACCATATATTTT. Residues: CASSRGQASSGNTIYF. The rearrangement joins TRBV18 to TRBJ1-3, with TRBD1 identical over 7 bases. V lost 4 bases and J lost 0; bases outside the gene matches: 6. Germline assignment: CDR1 KGHSH and CDR2 LQKENI. This CDR3 contains 16 residues.

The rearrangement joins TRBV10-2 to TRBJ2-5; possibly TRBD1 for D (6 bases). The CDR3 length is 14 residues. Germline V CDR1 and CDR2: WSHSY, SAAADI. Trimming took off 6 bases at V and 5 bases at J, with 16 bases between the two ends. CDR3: CASSATGIGETQYF. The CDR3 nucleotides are TGCGCCAGCAGCGCTACAGGGATAGGGGAGACCCAGTACTTC.

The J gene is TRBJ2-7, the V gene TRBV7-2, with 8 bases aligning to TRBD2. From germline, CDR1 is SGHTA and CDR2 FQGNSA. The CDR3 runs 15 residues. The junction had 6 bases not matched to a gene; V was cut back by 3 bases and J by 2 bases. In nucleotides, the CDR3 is TGTGCCAGCAGCTTTACGGGGGGGATGACCTACGAGCAGTACTTC. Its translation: CASSFTGGMTYEQYF.

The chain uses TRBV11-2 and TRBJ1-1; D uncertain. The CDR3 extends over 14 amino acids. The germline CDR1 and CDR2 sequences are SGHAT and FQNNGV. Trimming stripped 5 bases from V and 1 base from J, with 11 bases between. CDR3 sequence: CASSLKQWNTEAFF. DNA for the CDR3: TGTGCCAGCAGCCTGAAGCAATGGAACACTGAAGCTTTCTTT.

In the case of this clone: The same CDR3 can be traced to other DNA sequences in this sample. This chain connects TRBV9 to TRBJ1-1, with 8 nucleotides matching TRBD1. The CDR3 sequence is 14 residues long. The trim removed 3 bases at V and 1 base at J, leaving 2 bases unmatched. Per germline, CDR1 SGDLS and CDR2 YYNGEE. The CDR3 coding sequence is TGTGCCAGCAGCGCCCAGGGGGCGAACACTGAAGCTTTCTTT. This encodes CASSAQGANTEAFF.

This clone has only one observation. For the CDR3, the DNA is TGTGCCAGCTCACCACGGGGGGGTCTTACTACTGAAGCTTTCTTT. This codes for CASSPRGGLTTEAFF. This rearrangement joins TRBV18 to TRBJ1-1, with a tentative D call TRBD1 (5 bases). The CDR3 consists of 15 residues. Trimming shortened V by 1 base and J by 5 bases, and 14 bases separated the two germline ends. Germline V gene sequence: CDR1 KGHSH, CDR2 LQKENI.